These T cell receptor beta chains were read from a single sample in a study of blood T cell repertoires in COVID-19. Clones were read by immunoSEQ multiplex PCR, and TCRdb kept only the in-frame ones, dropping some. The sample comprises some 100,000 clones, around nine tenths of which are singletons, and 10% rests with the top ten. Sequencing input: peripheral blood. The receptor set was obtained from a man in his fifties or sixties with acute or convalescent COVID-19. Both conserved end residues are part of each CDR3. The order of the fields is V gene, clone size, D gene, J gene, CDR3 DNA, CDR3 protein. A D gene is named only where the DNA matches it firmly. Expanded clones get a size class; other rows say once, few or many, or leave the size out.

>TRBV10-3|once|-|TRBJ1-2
TGTGCCATCGCTTCAAAAGGGAGGAACTATGGCTACACCTTC
CAIASKGRNYGYTF
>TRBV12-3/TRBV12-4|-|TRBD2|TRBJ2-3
TGTGCCAGCAGTTTGGGGGGGGATACGCAGTATTTT
CASSLGGDTQYF
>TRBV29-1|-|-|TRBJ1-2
TGCAGCGTTGAACTGAACGGAGCTAGGGGCTACACCTTC
CSVELNGARGYTF
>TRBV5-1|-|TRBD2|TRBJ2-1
TGCGCCAGCAACTTGGGGACTAGCCCCCGAGGACATGAGCAGTTCTTC
CASNLGTSPRGHEQFF
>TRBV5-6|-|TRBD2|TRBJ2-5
TGTGCCAGCATCGGACTAGCGGGACATGGGACCCAGTACTTC
CASIGLAGHGTQYF
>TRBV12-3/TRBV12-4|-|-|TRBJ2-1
TGTGCCAGCAGTTTGTTCAGGGCTGAGCAGTTCTTC
CASSLFRAEQFF
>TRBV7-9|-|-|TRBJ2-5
TGTGCCAGCCGGGGTGTCTTAGAGACCCAGTACTTC
CASRGVLETQYF
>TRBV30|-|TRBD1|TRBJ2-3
TGTGCCTCGGACAGGGGGTTAACAGATACGCAGTATTTT
CASDRGLTDTQYF
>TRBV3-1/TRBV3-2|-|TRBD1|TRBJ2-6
TGTGCCAGCAGCCAAACTGGCGACAGGGGACCCTCTGGGGCCAACGTCCTGACTTTC
CASSQTGDRGPSGANVLTF
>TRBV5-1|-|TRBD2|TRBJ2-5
TGCGCCAGCAGCCCCGCGGGACTAGCGGGAGCTTTAGAGACCCAGTACTTC
CASSPAGLAGALETQYF
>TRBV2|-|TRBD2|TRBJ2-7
TGTGCCAGCAGTGGTGCCCTAGCGGGAACGCACGAGCAGTACTTC
CASSGALAGTHEQYF
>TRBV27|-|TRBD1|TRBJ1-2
TGTGCCAGCAGGGCGGGACAGTTCTATGGCTACACCTTC
CASRAGQFYGYTF
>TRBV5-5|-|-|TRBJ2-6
TGTGCCAGCAGCTTGGCAGGCTCTGGGGCCAACGTCCTGACTTTC
CASSLAGSGANVLTF
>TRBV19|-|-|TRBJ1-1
TGTGCCAGTAGGATAAACAGGGAGACTGAAGCTTTCTTT
CASRINRETEAFF
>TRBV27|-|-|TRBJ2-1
TGTGCCAGCAGTTTAATCCTCCGTCCGTACAATGAGCAGTTCTTC
CASSLILRPYNEQFF
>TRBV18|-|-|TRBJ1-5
TGTGCCAGCTCACCAGAGGGAATTAGCAATCAGCCCCAGCATTTT
CASSPEGISNQPQHF
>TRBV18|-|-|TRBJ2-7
TGTGCCAGCTCACCGTTACTAGGCGACGAGCAGTACTTC
CASSPLLGDEQYF
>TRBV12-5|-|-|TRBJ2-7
TGTGCTAGTGGTTTGTCTAGTAGGGAGCAGTACTTC
CASGLSSREQYF
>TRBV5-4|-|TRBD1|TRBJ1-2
TGTGCCAGCAGAACACCGGACAGGGGCAACTATGGCTACACCTTC
CASRTPDRGNYGYTF
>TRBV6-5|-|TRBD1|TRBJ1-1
TGTGCCAGCAGCCCGGGACAGGGGAACACTGAAGCTTTCTTT
CASSPGQGNTEAFF
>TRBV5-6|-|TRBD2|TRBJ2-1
TGTGCCAGCGGTTTTGGGCTAGCGGTACGGGATGAGCAGTTCTTC
CASGFGLAVRDEQFF
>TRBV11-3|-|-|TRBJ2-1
TGTGCCAGCAGCTTAGATAGGCGGGGGCGGCAGTTCTTC
CASSLDRRGRQFF
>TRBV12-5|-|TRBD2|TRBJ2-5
TGTGCTAGTGGTTTGGGACTAGCCTACCAAGAGACCCAGTACTTC
CASGLGLAYQETQYF
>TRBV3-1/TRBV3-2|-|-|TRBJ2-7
TGTGCCAGCAGCCCCGGGACATACTCCTACGAGCAGTACTTC
CASSPGTYSYEQYF
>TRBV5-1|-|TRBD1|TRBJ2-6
TGCGCCAGCAGCTTAGACAGGGCTGGGGCCAACGTCCTGACTTTC
CASSLDRAGANVLTF